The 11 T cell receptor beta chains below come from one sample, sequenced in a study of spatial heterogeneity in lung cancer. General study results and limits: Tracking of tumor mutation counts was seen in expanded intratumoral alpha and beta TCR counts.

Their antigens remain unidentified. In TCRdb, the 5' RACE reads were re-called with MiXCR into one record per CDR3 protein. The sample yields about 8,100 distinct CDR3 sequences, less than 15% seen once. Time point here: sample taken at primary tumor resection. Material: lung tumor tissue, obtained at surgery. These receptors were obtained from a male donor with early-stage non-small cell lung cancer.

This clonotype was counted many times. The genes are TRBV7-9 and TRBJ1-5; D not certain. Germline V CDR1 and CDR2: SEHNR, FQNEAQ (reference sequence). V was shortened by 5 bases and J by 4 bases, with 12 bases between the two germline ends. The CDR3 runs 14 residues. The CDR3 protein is CASSPAGLNQPQHF. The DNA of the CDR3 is TGTGCCAGCAGCCCGGCTGGTCTGAATCAGCCCCAGCATTTT.

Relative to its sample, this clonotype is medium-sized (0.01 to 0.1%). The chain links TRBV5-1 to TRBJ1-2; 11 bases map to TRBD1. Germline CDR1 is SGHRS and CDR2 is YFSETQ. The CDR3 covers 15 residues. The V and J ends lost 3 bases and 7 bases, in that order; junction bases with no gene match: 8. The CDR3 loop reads CASSYIGTGGPGYTF. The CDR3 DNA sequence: TGCGCCAGCAGCTACATAGGGACAGGGGGTCCTGGCTACACCTTC.

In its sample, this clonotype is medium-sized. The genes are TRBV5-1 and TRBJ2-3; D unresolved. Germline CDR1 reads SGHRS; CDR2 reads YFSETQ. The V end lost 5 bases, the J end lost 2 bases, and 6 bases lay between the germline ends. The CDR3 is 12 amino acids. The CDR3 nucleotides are TGCGCCAGCAGACAAAACACAGATACGCAGTATTTT. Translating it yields CASRQNTDTQYF. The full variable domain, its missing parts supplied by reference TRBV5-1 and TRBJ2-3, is KAGVTQTPRYLIKTRGQQVTLSCSPISGHRSVSWYQQTPGQGLQFLFEYFSETQRNKGNFPGRFSGRQFSNSRSEMNVSTLELGDSALYLCASRQNTDTQYFGPGTRLTVL.

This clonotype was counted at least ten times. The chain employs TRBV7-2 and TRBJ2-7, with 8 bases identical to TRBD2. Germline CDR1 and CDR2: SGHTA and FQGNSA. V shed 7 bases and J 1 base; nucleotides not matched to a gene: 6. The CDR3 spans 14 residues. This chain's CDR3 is CASTATSESYEQYF. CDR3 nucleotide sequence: TGTGCCAGCACCGCGACTAGCGAGTCCTACGAGCAGTACTTC.

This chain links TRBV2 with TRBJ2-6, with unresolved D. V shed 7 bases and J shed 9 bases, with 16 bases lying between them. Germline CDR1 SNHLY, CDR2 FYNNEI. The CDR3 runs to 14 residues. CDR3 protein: CASMRPAGDNVLTF. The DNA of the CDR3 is TGTGCCAGCATGAGACCAGCCGGTGACAACGTCCTGACTTTC. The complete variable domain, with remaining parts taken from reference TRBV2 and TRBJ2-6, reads EPEVTQTPSHQVTQMGQEVILRCVPISNHLYFYWYRQILGQKVEFLVSFYNNEISEKSEIFDDQFSVERPDGSNFTLKIRSTKLEDSAMYFCASMRPAGDNVLTFGAGSRLTVL.

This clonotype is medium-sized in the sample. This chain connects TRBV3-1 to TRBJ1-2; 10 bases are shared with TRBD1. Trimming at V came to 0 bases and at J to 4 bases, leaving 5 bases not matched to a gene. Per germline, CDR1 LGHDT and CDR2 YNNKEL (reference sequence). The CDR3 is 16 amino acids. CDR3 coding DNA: TGTGCCAGCAGCCAAGACCCCCGGACAGGGGGCTATGGCTACACCTTC. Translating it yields CASSQDPRTGGYGYTF.

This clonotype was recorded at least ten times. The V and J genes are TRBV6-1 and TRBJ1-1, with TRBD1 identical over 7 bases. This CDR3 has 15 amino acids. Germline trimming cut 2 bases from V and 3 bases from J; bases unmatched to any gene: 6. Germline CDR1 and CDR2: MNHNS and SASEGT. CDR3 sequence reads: CASSERQGRDTEAFF. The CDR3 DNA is TGTGCCAGCAGTGAAAGACAGGGAAGGGACACTGAAGCTTTCTTT.

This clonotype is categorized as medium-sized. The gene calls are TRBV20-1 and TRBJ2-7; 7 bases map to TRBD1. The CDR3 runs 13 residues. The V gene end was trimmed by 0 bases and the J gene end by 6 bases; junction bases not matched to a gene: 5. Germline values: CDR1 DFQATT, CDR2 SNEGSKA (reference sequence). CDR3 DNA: TGCAGTGCTAGAGAAACCCCAGGGGGCGAGCAGTACTTC. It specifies CSARETPGGEQYF.

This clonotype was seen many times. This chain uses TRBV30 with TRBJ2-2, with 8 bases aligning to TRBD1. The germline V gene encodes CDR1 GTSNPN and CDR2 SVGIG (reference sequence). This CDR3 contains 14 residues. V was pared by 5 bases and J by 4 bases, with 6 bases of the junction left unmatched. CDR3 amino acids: CAWVDRGGTGELFF. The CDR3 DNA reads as TGTGCCTGGGTAGACAGGGGCGGCACCGGGGAGCTGTTTTTT.

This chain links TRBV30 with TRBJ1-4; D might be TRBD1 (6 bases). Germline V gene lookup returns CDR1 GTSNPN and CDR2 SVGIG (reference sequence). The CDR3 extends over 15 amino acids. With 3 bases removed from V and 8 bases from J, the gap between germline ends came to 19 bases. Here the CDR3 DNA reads TGTGCCTGGAGGGCCACCGGGACACCCCGGGAAAAACTGTTTTTT. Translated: CAWRATGTPREKLFF.

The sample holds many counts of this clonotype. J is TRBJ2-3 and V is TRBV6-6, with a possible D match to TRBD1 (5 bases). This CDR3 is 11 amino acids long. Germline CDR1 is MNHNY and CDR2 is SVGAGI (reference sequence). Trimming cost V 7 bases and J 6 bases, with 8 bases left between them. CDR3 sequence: CASMTADTQYF. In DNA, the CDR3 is TGTGCCAGCATGACAGCGGATACGCAGTATTTT.